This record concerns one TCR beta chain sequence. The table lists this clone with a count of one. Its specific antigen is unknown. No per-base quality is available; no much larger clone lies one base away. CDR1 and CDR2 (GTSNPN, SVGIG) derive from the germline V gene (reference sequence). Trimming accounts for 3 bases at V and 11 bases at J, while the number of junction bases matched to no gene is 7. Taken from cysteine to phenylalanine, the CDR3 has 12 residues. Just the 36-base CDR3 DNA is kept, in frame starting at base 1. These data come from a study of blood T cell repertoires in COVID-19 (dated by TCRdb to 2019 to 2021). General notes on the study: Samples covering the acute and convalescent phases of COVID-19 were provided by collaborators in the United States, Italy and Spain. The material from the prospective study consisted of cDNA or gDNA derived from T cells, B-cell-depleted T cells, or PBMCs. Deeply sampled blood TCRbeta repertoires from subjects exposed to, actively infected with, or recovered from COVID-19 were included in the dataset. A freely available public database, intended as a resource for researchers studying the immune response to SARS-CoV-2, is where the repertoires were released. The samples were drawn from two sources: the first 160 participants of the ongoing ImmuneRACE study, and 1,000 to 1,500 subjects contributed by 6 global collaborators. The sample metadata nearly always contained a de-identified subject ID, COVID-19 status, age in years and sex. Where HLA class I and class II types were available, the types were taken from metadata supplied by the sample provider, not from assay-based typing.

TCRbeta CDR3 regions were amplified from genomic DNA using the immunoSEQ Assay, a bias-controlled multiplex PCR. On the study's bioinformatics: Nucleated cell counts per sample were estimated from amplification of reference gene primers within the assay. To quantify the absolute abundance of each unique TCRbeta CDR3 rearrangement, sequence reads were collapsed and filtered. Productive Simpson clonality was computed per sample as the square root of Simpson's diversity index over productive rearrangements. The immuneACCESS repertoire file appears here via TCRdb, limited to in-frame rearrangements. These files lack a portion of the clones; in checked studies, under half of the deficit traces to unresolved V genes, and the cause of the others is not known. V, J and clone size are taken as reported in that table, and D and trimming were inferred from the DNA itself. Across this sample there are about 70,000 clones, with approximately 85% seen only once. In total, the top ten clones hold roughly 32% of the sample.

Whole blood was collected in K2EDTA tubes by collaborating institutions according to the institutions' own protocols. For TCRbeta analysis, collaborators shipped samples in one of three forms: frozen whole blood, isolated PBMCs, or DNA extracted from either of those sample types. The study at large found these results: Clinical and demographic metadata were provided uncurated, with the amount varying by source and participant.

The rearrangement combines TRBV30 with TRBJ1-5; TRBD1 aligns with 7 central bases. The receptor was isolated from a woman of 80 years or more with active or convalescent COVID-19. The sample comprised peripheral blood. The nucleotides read TGTGCCTGGAGCTATGACAGGGAAGCCCAGCATTTT. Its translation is CAWSYDREAQHF.